This T cell receptor (beta chain) was sequenced for a study of T cells in Graves' hyperthyroidism and ophthalmopathy. Study-wide points: In validation, the model predicted ophthalmopathy. These predictions came a median 6.5 months before onset.

The CDR3 extends over 16 amino acids. Germline CDR1 reads SNHLY; CDR2 reads FYNNEI. V shed 7 bases and J 4 bases; nucleotides not matched to a gene: 5. This clonotype occurred many times. Its specificity is unknown. Exclusion followed for patients with uncontrolled infection, other autoimmune disease, pregnancy or lactation. Together with thyroid ultrasound, orbital computed tomography, serum thyroxine and TRAb, clinical symptoms were used for diagnoses. The source material, RNA transcripts, was used to amplify TCR beta CDR3 regions. First-round RT-PCR targeting the TCR CDR3 was performed with the HTBI primer set. TCRdb re-called the multiplex PCR reads with MiXCR, one entry per CDR3 protein. The sample contains around 400,000 distinct CDR3 sequences, around 15% of which appear only once.

This clonotype was obtained from a woman in her fifties or sixties with Graves' ophthalmopathy. The chain is built from TRBV2 and TRBJ2-2; 14 nucleotides align to TRBD2. Sequenced: blood. The CDR3 region is CASKIGTSGSTGELFF. In DNA form, the CDR3 reads TGTGCCAGCAAGATCGGGACTAGCGGGAGCACCGGGGAGCTGTTTTTT.